This TCR beta chain was identified in a study of patients and donors after allogeneic stem cell transplantation. A single record per CDR3 protein comes from TCRdb applying MiXCR to the RT-PCR reads. In the table there are some 880,000 distinct CDR3 sequences, under 20% of which are singletons. With 5 bases removed from V and 6 bases from J, the gap between germline ends came to 13 bases. The germline gives CDR1 SGHTA, CDR2 FQGTGA. There are 13 residues in the CDR3. This clonotype was counted a few times. This chain uses TRBV7-3 with TRBJ1-1, with D possibly TRBD1 on 5 matching bases. This clonotype originated in a human donor who was either an allogeneic HSCT recipient or a stem cell or donor lymphocyte infusion donor (not recorded which). It is not recorded whose cells these are; they may come from a transplant donor. The specimen was blood, either unsorted or a sorted T cell fraction (not recorded which). The CDR3 protein is CASSTGTRAEAFF. CDR3 DNA: TGTGCCAGCAGCACCGGGACCAGGGCTGAAGCTTTCTTT.